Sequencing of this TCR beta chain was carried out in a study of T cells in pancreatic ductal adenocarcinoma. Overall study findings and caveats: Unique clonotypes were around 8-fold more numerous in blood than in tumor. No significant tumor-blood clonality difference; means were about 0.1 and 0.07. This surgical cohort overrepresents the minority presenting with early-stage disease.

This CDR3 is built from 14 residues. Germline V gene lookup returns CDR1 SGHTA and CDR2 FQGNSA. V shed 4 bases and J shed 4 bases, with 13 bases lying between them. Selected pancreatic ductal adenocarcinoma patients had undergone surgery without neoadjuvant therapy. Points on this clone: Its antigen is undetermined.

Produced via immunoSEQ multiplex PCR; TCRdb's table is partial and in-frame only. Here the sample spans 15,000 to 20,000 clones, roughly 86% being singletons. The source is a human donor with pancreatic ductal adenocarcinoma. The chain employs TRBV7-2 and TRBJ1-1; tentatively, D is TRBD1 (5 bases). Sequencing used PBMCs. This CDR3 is CASSSKGIPTEAFF. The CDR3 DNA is TGTGCCAGCAGCTCAAAGGGGATACCCACTGAAGCTTTCTTT.